The count of the clone carrying this T cell receptor beta chain is one. This sample also contains other DNA sequences that code for the same CDR3. The CDR3 is 12 residues long. Germline CDR1 MNHNS, CDR2 SASEGT. V was shortened by 5 bases and J by 1 base, with 5 bases between the two germline ends. This sample is part of a study of shared clonotypes between healthy human individuals. Clones were read by immunoSEQ multiplex PCR, and TCRdb kept only the in-frame ones, dropping some. The sample shows hundreds of thousands of clones, roughly three quarters of them seen only once. The rearrangement links TRBV6-1 to TRBJ1-1; D gene ambiguous. This TCR was recovered from a woman aged 40 to 50 in good health. Some clones in this sample may be carry-over from other donors' samples. Sequenced: PBMCs. The CDR3, as DNA: TGTGCCAGCAGTCGGAGGAACACTGAAGCTTTCTTT. It encodes CASSRRNTEAFF.